This T cell receptor (beta chain) was captured in a study of regulatory T cells in long-lasting Graves disease. The wider study: Patients with new Graves' disease had used antithyroid drugs below 3 months. General study points: Only peripheral blood was studied, not thyroid tissue. Graves' patients with persistent disease showed TCR diversity lower than patients newly diagnosed.

Noted time point: newly diagnosed GD, antithyroid drugs for less than 3 months. Generation of the TCR library employed RNA extracted from PBMCs. This clonotype was observed a few times. What it recognizes is unknown. According to the study, TCR beta libraries were built with iRepertoire HTBI primers and CDR3-region Arm-PCR. TCRdb re-derived calls from the multiplex PCR reads in MiXCR, one entry per CDR3 protein. The sample yields hundreds of thousands of distinct CDR3 sequences, approximately 12% seen once. Deletions cut 0 bases from V and 4 bases from J, with 20 bases between. The CDR3 totals 17 residues. Looked up from germline, CDR1 is SGDLS and CDR2 is YYNGEE. This sample also belongs to another study, concerning T cells in Graves' hyperthyroidism and ophthalmopathy. From that report: Primed by the HTBI set, a first-round RT-PCR was run on the TCR CDR3.

The sequencing used peripheral blood mononuclear cells (PBMCs), collected at new diagnosis, from a patient treated with antithyroid drugs. The V and J genes are TRBV9 and TRBJ2-7; TRBD2 is a possible D gene (5 bases). This clonotype was obtained from a man younger than 45 with Graves disease. In DNA form, the CDR3 reads TGTGCCAGCAGCGTAGAGGCGGAGGCAAGTTTCGGGTACGAGCAGTACTTC. Amino acid sequence: CASSVEAEASFGYEQYF.